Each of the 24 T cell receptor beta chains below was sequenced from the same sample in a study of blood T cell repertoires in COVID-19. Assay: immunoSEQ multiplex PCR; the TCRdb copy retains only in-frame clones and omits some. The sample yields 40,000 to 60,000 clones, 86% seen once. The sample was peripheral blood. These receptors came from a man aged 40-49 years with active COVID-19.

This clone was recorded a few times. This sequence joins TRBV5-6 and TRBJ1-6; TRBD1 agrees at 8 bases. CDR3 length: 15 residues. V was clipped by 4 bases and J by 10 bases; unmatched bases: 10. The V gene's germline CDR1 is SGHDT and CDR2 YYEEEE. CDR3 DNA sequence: TGTGCCAGCAGCGGGTATGGACAGGGCGAGTCACCCCTCCACTTT. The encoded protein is CASSGYGQGESPLHF.

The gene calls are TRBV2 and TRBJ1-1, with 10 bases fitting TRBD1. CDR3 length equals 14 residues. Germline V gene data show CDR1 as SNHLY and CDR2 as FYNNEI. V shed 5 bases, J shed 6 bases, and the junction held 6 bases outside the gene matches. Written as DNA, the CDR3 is TGTGCCAGCAGTAGACAGGGGGCGACGGCTGAAGCTTTCTTT. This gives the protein CASSRQGATAEAFF. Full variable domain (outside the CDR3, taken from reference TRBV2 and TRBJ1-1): EPEVTQTPSHQVTQMGQEVILRCVPISNHLYFYWYRQILGQKVEFLVSFYNNEISEKSEIFDDQFSVERPDGSNFTLKIRSTKLEDSAMYFCASSRQGATAEAFFGQGTRLTVV.

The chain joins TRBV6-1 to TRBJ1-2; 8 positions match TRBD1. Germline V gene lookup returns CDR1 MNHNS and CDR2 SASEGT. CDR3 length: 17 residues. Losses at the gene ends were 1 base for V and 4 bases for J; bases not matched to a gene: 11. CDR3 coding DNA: TGTGCCAGCAGTGAAGGCAGGGGGCAGACCATACCCTATGGCTACACCTTC. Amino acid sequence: CASSEGRGQTIPYGYTF.

CDR3 in amino acids: CASSPSGQSLTDTQYF. The CDR3 DNA reads TGCGCCAGCAGCCCGTCAGGGCAGAGTTTGACAGATACGCAGTATTTT. The chain has TRBV5-1 and TRBJ2-3, with a tentative D call TRBD1 (5 bases). Trimming left V 4 bases short and J 3 bases short, with 18 bases between. In germline, CDR1 is SGHRS, CDR2 YFSETQ. This CDR3 has 16 amino acids.

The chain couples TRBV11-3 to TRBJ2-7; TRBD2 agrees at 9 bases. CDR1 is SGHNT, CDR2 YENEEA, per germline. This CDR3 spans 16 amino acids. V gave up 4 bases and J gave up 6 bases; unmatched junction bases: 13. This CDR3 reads CASSSKGAGGFGEQYF. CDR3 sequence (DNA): TGTGCCAGCAGCTCCAAAGGTGCGGGAGGGTTTGGCGAGCAGTACTTC. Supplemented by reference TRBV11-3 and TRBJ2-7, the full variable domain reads EAGVVQSPRYKIIEKKQPVAFWCNPISGHNTLYWYLQNLGQGPELLIRYENEEAVDDSQLPKDRFSAERLKGVDSTLKIQPAELGDSAVYLCASSSKGAGGFGEQYFGPGTRLTVT.

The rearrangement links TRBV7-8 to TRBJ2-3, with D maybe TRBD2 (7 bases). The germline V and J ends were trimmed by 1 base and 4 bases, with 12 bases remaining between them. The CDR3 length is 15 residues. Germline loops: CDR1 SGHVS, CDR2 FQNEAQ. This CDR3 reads CASSLVGGRADTQYF. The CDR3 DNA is TGTGCCAGCAGCTTAGTGGGGGGGCGCGCAGATACGCAGTATTTT.

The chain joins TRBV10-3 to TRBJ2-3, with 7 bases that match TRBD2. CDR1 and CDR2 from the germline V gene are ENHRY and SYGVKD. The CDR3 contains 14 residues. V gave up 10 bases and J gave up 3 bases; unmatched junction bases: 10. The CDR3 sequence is CARSPGGGTDTQYF. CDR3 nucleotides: TGTGCCAGGTCGCCGGGCGGGGGAACAGATACGCAGTATTTT.

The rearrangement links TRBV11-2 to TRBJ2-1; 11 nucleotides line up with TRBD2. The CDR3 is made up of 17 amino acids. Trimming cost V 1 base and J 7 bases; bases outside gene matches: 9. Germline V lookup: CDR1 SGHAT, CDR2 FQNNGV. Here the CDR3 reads CASSLGPTGTSGNEQFF. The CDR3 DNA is TGTGCCAGCAGCTTAGGGCCGACCGGGACTAGCGGAAATGAGCAGTTCTTC.

As DNA, the CDR3 is TGTGCCAGCAGTTTATTACAGGGTTATGAGCAGTACTTC. Protein product: CASSLLQGYEQYF. The J gene is TRBJ2-7, the V gene TRBV12-3 or TRBV12-4; D may be TRBD1 (6 bases). V shed 2 bases and J shed 7 bases, with 12 bases lying between them. CDR3 length: 13 residues.

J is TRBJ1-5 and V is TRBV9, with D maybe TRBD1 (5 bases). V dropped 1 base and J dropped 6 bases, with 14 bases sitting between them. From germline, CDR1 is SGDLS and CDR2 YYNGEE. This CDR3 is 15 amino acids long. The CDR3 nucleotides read TGTGCCAGCAGCGTAAATGGCCAAAGGGGTCAGCCCCAGCATTTT. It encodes CASSVNGQRGQPQHF.

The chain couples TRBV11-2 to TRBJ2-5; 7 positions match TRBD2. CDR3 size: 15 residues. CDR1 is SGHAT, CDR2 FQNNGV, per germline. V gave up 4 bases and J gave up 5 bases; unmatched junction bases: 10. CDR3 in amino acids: CASSSEALAAETQYF. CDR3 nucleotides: TGTGCCAGCAGCTCCGAGGCCCTAGCGGCGGAGACCCAGTACTTC.

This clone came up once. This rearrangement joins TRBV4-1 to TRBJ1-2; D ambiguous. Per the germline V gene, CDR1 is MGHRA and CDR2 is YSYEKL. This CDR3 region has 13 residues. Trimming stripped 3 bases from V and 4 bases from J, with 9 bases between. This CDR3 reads CASSQAQLYGYTF. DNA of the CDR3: TGCGCCAGCAGCCAGGCACAGCTCTATGGCTACACCTTC.

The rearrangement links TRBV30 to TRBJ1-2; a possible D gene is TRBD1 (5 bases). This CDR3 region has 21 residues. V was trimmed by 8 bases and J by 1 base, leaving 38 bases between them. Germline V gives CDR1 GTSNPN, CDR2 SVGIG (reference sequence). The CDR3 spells CALSWSANSWSAAGGNYGYTF. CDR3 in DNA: TGTGCCCTGTCTTGGTCGGCCAATTCTTGGTCGGCCGCCGGGGGTAACTATGGCTACACCTTC.

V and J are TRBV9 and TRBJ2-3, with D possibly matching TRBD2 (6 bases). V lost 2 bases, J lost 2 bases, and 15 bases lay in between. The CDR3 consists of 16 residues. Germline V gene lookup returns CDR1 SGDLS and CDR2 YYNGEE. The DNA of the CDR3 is TGTGCCAGCAGCGTCGGTGGGACTTCCAACACAGATACGCAGTATTTT. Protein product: CASSVGGTSNTDTQYF.

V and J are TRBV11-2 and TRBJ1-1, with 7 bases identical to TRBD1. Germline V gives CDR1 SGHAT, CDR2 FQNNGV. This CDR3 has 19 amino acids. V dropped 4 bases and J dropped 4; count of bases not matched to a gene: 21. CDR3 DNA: TGTGCCAGCAGCTCTGCCCCCGTGACAGGGAATTTTTGGGGCACTGAAGCTTTCTTT. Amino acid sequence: CASSSAPVTGNFWGTEAFF.

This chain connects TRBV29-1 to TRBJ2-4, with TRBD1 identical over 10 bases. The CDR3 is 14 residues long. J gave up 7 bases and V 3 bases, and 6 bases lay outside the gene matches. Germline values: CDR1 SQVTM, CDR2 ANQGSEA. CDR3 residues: CSVEARGQGNIQYF. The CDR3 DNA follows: TGCAGCGTTGAGGCGCGGGGACAGGGGAACATTCAGTACTTC. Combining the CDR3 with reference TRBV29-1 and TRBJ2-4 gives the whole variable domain SAVISQKPSRDICQRGTSLTIQCQVDSQVTMMFWYRQQPGQSLTLIATANQGSEATYESGFVIDKFPISRPNLTFSTLTVSNMSPEDSSIYLCSVEARGQGNIQYFGAGTRLSVL.

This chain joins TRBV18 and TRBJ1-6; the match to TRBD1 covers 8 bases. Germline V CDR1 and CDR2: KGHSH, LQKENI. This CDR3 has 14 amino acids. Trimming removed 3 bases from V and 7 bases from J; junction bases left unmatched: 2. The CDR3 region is CASSPNRGNSPLHF. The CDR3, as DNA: TGTGCCAGCTCACCGAACAGGGGGAATTCACCCCTCCACTTT.

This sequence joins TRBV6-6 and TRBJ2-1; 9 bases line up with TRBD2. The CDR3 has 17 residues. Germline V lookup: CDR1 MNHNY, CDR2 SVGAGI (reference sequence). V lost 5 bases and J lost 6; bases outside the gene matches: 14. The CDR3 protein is CASSPRGSGRLTNEQFF. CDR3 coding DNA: TGTGCCAGCAGTCCCCGGGGCAGCGGGAGGCTTACCAATGAGCAGTTCTTC.

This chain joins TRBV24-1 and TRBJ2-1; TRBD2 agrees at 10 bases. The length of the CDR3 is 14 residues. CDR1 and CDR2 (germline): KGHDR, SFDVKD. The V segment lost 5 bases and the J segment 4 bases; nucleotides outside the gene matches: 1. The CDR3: CATSGTSGYNEQFF. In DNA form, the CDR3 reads TGTGCCACCAGTGGGACTAGCGGATACAATGAGCAGTTCTTC.

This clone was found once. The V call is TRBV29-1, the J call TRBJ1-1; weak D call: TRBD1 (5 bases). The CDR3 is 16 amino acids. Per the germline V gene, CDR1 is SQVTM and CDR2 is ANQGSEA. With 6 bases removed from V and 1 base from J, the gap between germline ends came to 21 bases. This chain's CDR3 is CSVGGSGGSRNTEAFF. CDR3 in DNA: TGCAGCGTGGGTGGTTCGGGGGGATCTAGGAACACTGAAGCTTTCTTT. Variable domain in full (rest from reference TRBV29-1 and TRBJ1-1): SAVISQKPSRDICQRGTSLTIQCQVDSQVTMMFWYRQQPGQSLTLIATANQGSEATYESGFVIDKFPISRPNLTFSTLTVSNMSPEDSSIYLCSVGGSGGSRNTEAFFGQGTRLTVV.

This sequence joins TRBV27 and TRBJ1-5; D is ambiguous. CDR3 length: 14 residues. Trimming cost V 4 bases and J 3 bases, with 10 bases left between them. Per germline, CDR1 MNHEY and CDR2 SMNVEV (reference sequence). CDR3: CASSSLEDNQPQHF. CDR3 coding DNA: TGTGCCAGCAGTTCCCTAGAGGACAATCAGCCCCAGCATTTT.

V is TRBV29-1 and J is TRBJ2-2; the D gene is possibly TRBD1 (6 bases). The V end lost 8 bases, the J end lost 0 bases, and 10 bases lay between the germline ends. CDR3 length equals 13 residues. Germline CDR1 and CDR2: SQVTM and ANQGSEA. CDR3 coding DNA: TGCAGCTACCCAGGGGCGAACACCGGGGAGCTGTTTTTT. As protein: CSYPGANTGELFF.

CDR3 coding DNA: TGTGCCACCAGCAGCCCAAGGGACAGTATTAATGAGCAGTTCTTC. Translating gives CATSSPRDSINEQFF. This sequence joins TRBV15 and TRBJ2-1, with 7 bases identical to TRBD1. Germline CDR1 is LNHNV and CDR2 is YYDKDF (reference sequence). J was trimmed by 7 bases and V by 3 bases; bases with no gene match: 9. This CDR3 has 15 amino acids.

The CDR3 reads CASSPGTGESYNEQFF. The DNA for the CDR3 is TGTGCCAGCTCACCGGGGACAGGGGAGTCCTACAATGAGCAGTTCTTC. The chain uses TRBV18 and TRBJ2-1; 10 nucleotides line up with TRBD1. Per germline, CDR1 KGHSH and CDR2 LQKENI. Trimming at V came to 3 bases and at J to 1 base, leaving 3 bases not matched to a gene. The CDR3 length is 16 residues.